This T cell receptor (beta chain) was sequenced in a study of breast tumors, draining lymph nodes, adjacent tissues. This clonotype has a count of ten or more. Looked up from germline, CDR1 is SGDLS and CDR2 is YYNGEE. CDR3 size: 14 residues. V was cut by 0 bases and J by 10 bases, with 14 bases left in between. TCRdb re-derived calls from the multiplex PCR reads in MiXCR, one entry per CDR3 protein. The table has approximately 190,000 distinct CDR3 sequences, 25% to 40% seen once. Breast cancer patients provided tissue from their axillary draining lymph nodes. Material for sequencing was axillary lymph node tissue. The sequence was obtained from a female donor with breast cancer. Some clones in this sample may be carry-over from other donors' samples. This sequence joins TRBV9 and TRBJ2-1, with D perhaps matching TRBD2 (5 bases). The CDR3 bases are TGTGCCAGCAGCGTAGGGGTAAAGGGAGCGGAGCAGTTCTTC. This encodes CASSVGVKGAEQFF.